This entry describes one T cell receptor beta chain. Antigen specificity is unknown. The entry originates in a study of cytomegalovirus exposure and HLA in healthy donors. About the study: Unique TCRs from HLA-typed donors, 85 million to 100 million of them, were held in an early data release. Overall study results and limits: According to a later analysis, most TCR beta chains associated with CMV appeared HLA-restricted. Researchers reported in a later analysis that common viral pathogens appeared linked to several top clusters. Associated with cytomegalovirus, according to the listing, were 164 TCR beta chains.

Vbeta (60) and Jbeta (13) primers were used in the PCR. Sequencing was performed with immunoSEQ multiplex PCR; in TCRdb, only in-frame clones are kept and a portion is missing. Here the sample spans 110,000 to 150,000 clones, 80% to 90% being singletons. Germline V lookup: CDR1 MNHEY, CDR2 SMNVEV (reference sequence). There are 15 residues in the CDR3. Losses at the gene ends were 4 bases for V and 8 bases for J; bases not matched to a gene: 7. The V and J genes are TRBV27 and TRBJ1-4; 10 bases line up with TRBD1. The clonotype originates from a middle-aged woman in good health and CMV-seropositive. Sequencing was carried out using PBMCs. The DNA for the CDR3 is TGTGCCAGCAGTTCCCGACAGGGGGCGGGGGAAAAACTGTTTTTT. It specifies CASSSRQGAGEKLFF.